Listed here are 10 T cell receptor beta chains from one sample, sequenced in a study of cytomegalovirus exposure and HLA in healthy donors. PCR was performed using 60 Vbeta and 13 Jbeta primers. Only in-frame clones appear in the TCRdb table, and some are missing; sequencing was by immunoSEQ multiplex PCR. Of roughly 120,000 clones detected, around 77% appear once; the ten largest clones hold around 13%. Sample: PBMCs. The receptors stem from a woman aged 40 to 50 in good health and CMV-seropositive.

This chain connects TRBV6-6 to TRBJ2-5, with TRBD2 matching 9 bases. The germline gives CDR1 MNHNY, CDR2 SVGAGI (reference sequence). The CDR3 totals 14 residues. V lost 5 bases and J lost 6; bases outside the gene matches: 7. The CDR3 region is CASSGSGGGKTQYF. The DNA for the CDR3 is TGTGCCAGCAGTGGTAGCGGGGGAGGGAAGACCCAGTACTTC.

This chain uses TRBV19 with TRBJ2-7; 8 nucleotides agree with TRBD1. Looked up from germline, CDR1 is LNHDA and CDR2 is SQIVND (reference sequence). This CDR3 is built from 13 residues. Trimming at V came to 4 bases and at J to 5 bases, leaving 4 bases not matched to a gene. The CDR3, as DNA: TGTGCCAGTAGTAGGGGGACAGGACACGAGCAGTACTTC. Translation gives CASSRGTGHEQYF.

The chain combines TRBV2 with TRBJ1-3, with 9 bases lining up with TRBD1. Trimming took 8 bases from V and 4 from J; bases not matched to a gene: 3. The CDR3 consists of 13 residues. Germline CDR1 and CDR2: SNHLY and FYNNEI. The CDR3 protein is CASGGTGGNTIYF. The CDR3 DNA follows: TGTGCCAGCGGGGGGACAGGGGGAAACACCATATATTTT.

The chain uses TRBV28 and TRBJ2-7; 9 bases map to TRBD1. CDR3 length equals 18 residues. Germline-derived CDR1 and CDR2 are MDHEN and SYDVKM. Germline trimming cut 4 bases from V and 0 bases from J; bases unmatched to any gene: 13. The CDR3 protein is CASSSPQGARGSSYEQYF. In DNA, the CDR3 is TGTGCCAGCAGTTCCCCACAGGGGGCTCGAGGGAGCTCCTACGAGCAGTACTTC.

CDR3 sequence (DNA): TGTGCCTGGAGTTCGACAGGGGGGGATGAAAAACTGTTTTTT. It is translated as CAWSSTGGDEKLFF. V usage is TRBV30 and J usage is TRBJ1-4; 9 bases agree with TRBD1. This CDR3 is 14 amino acids long. In germline, CDR1 is GTSNPN, CDR2 SVGIG (reference sequence). J was trimmed by 6 bases and V by 2 bases; bases with no gene match: 4. The whole variable domain, remainder taken from reference TRBV30 and TRBJ1-4, is SQTIHQWPATLVQPVGSPLSLECTVEGTSNPNLYWYRQAAGRGLQLLFYSVGIGQISSEVPQNLSASRPQDRQFILSSKKLLLSDSGFYLCAWSSTGGDEKLFFGSGTQLSVL.

CDR3 amino acids: CASSSGTFRTDTQYF. The CDR3 coding sequence is TGTGCCAGCAGTTCCGGGACTTTCCGAACAGATACGCAGTATTTT. The chain recombines TRBV28 with TRBJ2-3, with a possible D match to TRBD2 (6 bases). This CDR3 contains 15 residues. Trimming shortened V by 4 bases and J by 3 bases, and 14 bases separated the two germline ends. Germline CDR1 and CDR2: MDHEN and SYDVKM.

This chain joins TRBV5-5 and TRBJ1-4, with 7 bases matching TRBD1. The CDR3 consists of 15 residues. Germline assignment: CDR1 SGHKS and CDR2 YYEKEE (reference sequence). The junction had 11 bases not matched to a gene; V was cut back by 4 bases and J by 8 bases. The CDR3 nucleotides read TGTGCCAGCAGCCCAATGACAGGGCCAAAGGAAAAACTGTTTTTT. This encodes CASSPMTGPKEKLFF.

The gene calls are TRBV7-2 and TRBJ2-2, with D possibly TRBD1 on 5 matching bases. The CDR3 length is 13 residues. Germline CDR1 reads SGHTA; CDR2 reads FQGNSA. V lost 1 base, J lost 5 bases, and 5 bases lay in between. The CDR3 sequence: CASSLEGTGELFF. The CDR3 DNA follows: TGTGCCAGCAGCTTAGAGGGGACCGGGGAGCTGTTTTTT. Full variable domain (remainder filled in from reference TRBV7-2 and TRBJ2-2): GAGVSQSPSNKVTEKGKDVELRCDPISGHTALYWYRQSLGQGLEFLIYFQGNSAPDKSGLPSDRFSAERTGGSVSTLTIQRTQQEDSAVYLCASSLEGTGELFFGEGSRLTVL.

The J gene is TRBJ2-7, the V gene TRBV29-1, with 8 bases fitting TRBD1. The CDR3 has 12 residues. CDR1 and CDR2 from the germline V gene are SQVTM and ANQGSEA. Losses at the gene ends were 6 bases for V and 4 bases for J; bases not matched to a gene: 5. CDR3 bases: TGCAGCGTCCGACAGGGGATTTACGAGCAGTACTTC. This codes for CSVRQGIYEQYF.

The chain recombines TRBV30 with TRBJ2-5; D gene uncertain. The CDR3 length is 14 residues. Trimming removed 2 bases from V and 3 bases from J, with 13 bases in between. CDR1 is GTSNPN, CDR2 SVGIG, per germline (reference sequence). CDR3 loop: CAWSSGFNEETQYF. CDR3 nucleotide sequence: TGTGCCTGGAGTTCGGGTTTTAATGAAGAGACCCAGTACTTC.